The present TCR beta chain was sequenced within a study of brain metastases from non-small cell lung cancer. Points from the study as a whole: TCR repertoires overlapped largely between brain metastases and matched primaries. T-cell clones appeared expanded in about two thirds of brain metastases relative to matched primary tumors. T-cell infiltration was lower in brain metastases than primaries (P < 0.001).

Turning to this clone: Its matching antigen is unknown.

Assay used: immunoSEQ multiplex PCR; TCRdb lists only in-frame clones, some missing. The profile shows roughly 4,800 clones, about 82% of them singletons. V lost 1 base to trimming and J lost 13 bases, with 4 bases between them. Germline V gene sequence: CDR1 MNHNS, CDR2 SASEGT. The CDR3 extends over 10 amino acids. The sample consisted of primary lung tumor tissue. This sequence was found in a donor aged 40 or over with non-small cell lung cancer. The chain combines TRBV6-1 with TRBJ1-4, with D uncertain. The CDR3 DNA reads TGTGCCAGCAGTGAAGGACGACTGTTTTTT. As protein: CASSEGRLFF.